The entry that follows covers one T cell receptor (beta chain) sequence. This sample is part of a study of blood T cell repertoires in COVID-19. Background on the study: Acute and convalescent COVID-19 samples came from the United States, Italy and Spain.

Study processing details: The authors estimated nucleated cell counts from reference gene primer amplification. The method was immunoSEQ multiplex PCR; TCRdb's version includes in-frame clones alone and lacks a portion of them. V, J and clone size were drawn from that table, and D and trimming were deduced from the DNA. The sample lists about 300,000 clones; 80% to 90% were seen once. Germline-derived CDR1 and CDR2 are LGHNA and YSLEER. V was pared by 0 bases and J by 5 bases, with 17 bases between. The length of the CDR3 is 16 residues. Seattle's enrolled individuals joined amid active infection and were then monitored longitudinally.

Material: peripheral blood. J is TRBJ2-7 and V is TRBV4-3; possibly TRBD2 for D (6 bases). The TCR comes from a woman aged 45-59 years with COVID-19, enrolled during active disease. The DNA of the CDR3 is TGCGCCAGCAGCCAAGATTTGGCGGGAAACAACGACGAGCAGTACTTC. Its protein is CASSQDLAGNNDEQYF.